This paragraph covers one T cell receptor (beta chain) sequence. Its antigen is as yet unknown. This sample is part of a study of post-analysis software for immune sequencing data. In the study overall: Relapsing-remitting, secondary progressive and progressive-relapsing multiple sclerosis were all included among the disease courses.

CDR3 length: 12 residues. V was cut by 3 bases and J by 8 bases, with 10 bases left in between. Prepared libraries of TCR beta cDNA carried unique molecular identifiers. Approximately 500,000 cDNA molecules were recovered from an input of about 1 to 10 million T cells. Each CDR3 protein gets one entry after TCRdb re-called the PCR reads with MiXCR. Here the sample spans fewer than 850,000 distinct CDR3 sequences, approximately 44% being singletons. Whole-study results and caveats: Multiple sclerosis was associated with a significant reduction in normalized Chao1 diversity relative to controls. Among four to six TRBV segments more frequent in patients than controls were TRBV5-6, TRBV5-1 and TRBV20-1.

The specimen was blood. The TCR originated in a girl aged 5-17 years with multiple sclerosis. The rearrangement joins TRBV12-3 or TRBV12-4 to TRBJ1-2, with unresolved D. The CDR3 spells CASSFGSVGYTF. The CDR3 nucleotides read TGTGCCAGCAGTTTTGGGTCCGTAGGCTACACCTTC.